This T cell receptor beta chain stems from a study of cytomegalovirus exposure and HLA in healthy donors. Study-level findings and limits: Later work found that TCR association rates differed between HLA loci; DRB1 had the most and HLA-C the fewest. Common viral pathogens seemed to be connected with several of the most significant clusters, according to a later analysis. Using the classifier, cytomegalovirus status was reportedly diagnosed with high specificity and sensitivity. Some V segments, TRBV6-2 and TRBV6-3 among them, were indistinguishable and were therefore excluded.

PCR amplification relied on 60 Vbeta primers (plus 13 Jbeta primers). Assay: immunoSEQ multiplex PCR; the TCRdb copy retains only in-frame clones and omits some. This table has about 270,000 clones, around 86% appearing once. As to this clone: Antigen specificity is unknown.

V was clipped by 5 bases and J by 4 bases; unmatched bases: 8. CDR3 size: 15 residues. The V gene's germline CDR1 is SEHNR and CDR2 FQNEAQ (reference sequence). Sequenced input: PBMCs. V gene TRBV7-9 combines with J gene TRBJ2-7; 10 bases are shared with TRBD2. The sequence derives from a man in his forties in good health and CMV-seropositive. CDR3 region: CASSLVAGGRYEQYF. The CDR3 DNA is TGTGCCAGCAGCCTTGTAGCGGGAGGCCGATACGAGCAGTACTTC.